This T cell receptor (beta chain) was sequenced during a study of identifying expanded T cells in peripheral blood. Study-level results: Differentially abundant clones: about 1.2 between replicates, 16.4 at approximately 13 days, over 18 at four.

During the collection period, no donor immune events like infections were recorded. From germline, CDR1 is SQVTM and CDR2 ANQGSEA. The CDR3 consists of 13 residues. Trimming took 0 bases from V and 4 from J, leaving 7 bases between them. Sequencing was performed with immunoSEQ multiplex PCR; in TCRdb, only in-frame clones are kept and a portion is missing. The sample shows 75,000 to 95,000 clones, about 89% of them seen only once. The table lists this clone with a count of one. As yet, its antigen is unknown. The source is a person between 18 and 75 years old in good health. Source material: blood. The J gene is TRBJ2-1, the V gene TRBV29-1; D is unresolved. CDR3 in amino acids: CSVEDVLYNEQFF. The CDR3 DNA sequence: TGCAGCGTTGAAGACGTTTTATACAATGAGCAGTTCTTC.